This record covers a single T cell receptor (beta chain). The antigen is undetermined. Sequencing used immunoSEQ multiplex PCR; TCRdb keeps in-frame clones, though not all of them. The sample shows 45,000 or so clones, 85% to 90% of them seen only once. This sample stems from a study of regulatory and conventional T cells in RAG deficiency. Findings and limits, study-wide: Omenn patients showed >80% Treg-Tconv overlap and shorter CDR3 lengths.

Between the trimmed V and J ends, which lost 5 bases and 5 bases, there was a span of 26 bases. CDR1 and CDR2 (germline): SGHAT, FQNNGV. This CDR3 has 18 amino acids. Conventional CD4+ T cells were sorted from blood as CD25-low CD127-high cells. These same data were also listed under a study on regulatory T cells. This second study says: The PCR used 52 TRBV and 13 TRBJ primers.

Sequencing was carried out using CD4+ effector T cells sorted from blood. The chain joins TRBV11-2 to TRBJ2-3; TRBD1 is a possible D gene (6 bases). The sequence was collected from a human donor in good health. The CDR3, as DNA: TGTGCCAGCAGCCAGTTGCGGCCCGGGACACTACCAGGAGATACGCAGTATTTT. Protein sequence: CASSQLRPGTLPGDTQYF.